This TCR beta chain was identified during a study of CD8+CD57+ T cells in acquired aplastic anemia. The CDR3 extends over 16 amino acids. Per the germline V gene, CDR1 is SGHAT and CDR2 is FQDESV (reference sequence). Points from the study as a whole: The same twenty-nine CD8+ CDR3 sequences occurred in patients and in controls.

The template for TCR beta VDJ and CDR3 sequence profiling was genomic DNA. TCRdb re-called the reads with MiXCR, one entry per CDR3 protein. The sample carries about 160,000 distinct CDR3 sequences, around half recorded once. Patients chosen for sequencing had CD8+CD57+ cells that had expanded, as shown by flow cytometry. Patient blood was sampled before any therapy had been received. A remark on this clonotype: Its antigen remains unidentified. A read error may be the cause here, since a much bigger clone is one base away.

Sequenced sample: sorted CD4+, CD8+, or CD8+CD57+ T cells (not recorded which) from PBMCs. This clonotype originated in a human donor with aplastic anemia. This rearrangement joins TRBV11-1 to TRBJ1-4, with TRBD1 matching 10 bases. The CDR3 nucleotides are TGTGCCAGCGGCTTAGACAGGGGGCTCGGGAATGAAAAACTGTTTTTT. Translating it yields CASGLDRGLGNEKLFF.